The subject of this entry is one T cell receptor beta chain. The data were obtained in a study of blood T cell repertoires in COVID-19. Across the whole study: Some COVID-19 samples were acute and others convalescent; all came from the United States, Italy and Spain. Sources were T cells, B-cell-depleted T cells, or PBMCs; the material itself was cDNA or gDNA.

Original processing methods: The assay estimated nucleated cells by amplifying reference gene primers. Produced via immunoSEQ multiplex PCR; TCRdb's table is partial and in-frame only. V, J and clone size derive from that table, while D and trimming were established from the DNA sequence. The sample holds hundreds of thousands of clones, about 88% seen once. Per the germline V gene, CDR1 is SGHDT and CDR2 is YYEEEE. The junction had 7 bases not matched to a gene; V was cut back by 0 bases and J by 4 bases. This CDR3 region has 16 residues. The rearrangement joins TRBV5-6 to TRBJ1-3; TRBD1 matches 7 bases. This clonotype was obtained from a middle-aged woman who had recovered from COVID-19. Sequenced input: peripheral blood. In DNA form, the CDR3 reads TGTGCCAGCAGCTTGGCCGGCAGGGGGGCAGGAAACACCATATATTTT. Translating it yields CASSLAGRGAGNTIYF.